This record concerns one T cell receptor (beta chain) sequence. Its target is not known. The CDR3 length is 21 residues. Germline V CDR1 and CDR2: LGHNA, YNFKEQ. Trimming removed 0 bases from V and 1 base from J; junction bases left unmatched: 15. Study-wide results and caveats: Tumor memory CD4+ T cell TCR gene usage clustered with blood and lymph node memory CD4+ cells and lymph node naive CD4+ cells.

Full-length variable regions came from constant-region reverse primers plus semi-nested Nested Universal Primer A PCR. TCRdb fed the 5' RACE reads into MiXCR, producing one record per CDR3 protein. The sample lists roughly 23,000 distinct CDR3 sequences; around 30% were seen once. This TCR was sampled from a female donor with breast cancer. The chain links TRBV4-2 to TRBJ2-6; the match to TRBD2 covers 7 bases. The sequencing input was tumor-infiltrating naive CD4+ T cells sorted from the breast tumor. Indicated subset: naive CD4+ T cells, CD4+CD45RA+CD25-. This CDR3 is CASSQDFRKLAIESGANVLTF. The CDR3 nucleotides read TGTGCCAGCAGCCAAGATTTCCGTAAACTAGCGATAGAATCTGGGGCCAACGTCCTGACTTTC.